Listed below are T cell receptor beta chains from one sample, sequenced in a study of identifying expanded T cells in peripheral blood. Generated by immunoSEQ multiplex PCR, the TCRdb table keeps only in-frame clones and is missing some. The sample lists 95,000 to 150,000 clones, about four fifths occurring once. The sequenced material came from blood. The receptors shown here come from a person aged 18 to 75 in good health. Both conserved end residues are part of each CDR3. Each record gives: D gene, V gene, J gene, clone size, CDR3 DNA, CDR3 protein. The D gene is left open where the match is weak. The size field is filled for only some rows; it gives once, few, many or a size class.

>NA|TRBV9|TRBJ2-7|NA
TGTGCCAGCAGCGTAGGCGGCGGGGCAGGTGACGAGCAGTACTTC
CASSVGGGAGDEQYF
>NA|TRBV4-3|TRBJ2-7|NA
TGCGCCAGCAGCCAAGATTTTGAGGGCTCCTACGAGCAGTACTTC
CASSQDFEGSYEQYF
>NA|TRBV21-1|TRBJ1-2|once
TGTGCCAGCAGCATTATTGGGTTTTATAACTATGGCTACACCTTC
CASSIIGFYNYGYTF
>NA|TRBV5-1|TRBJ2-3|NA
TGCGCCAGCAGCTTGGGCTATAGGTGGGGGCTAACAGGCACAGATACGCAGTATTTT
CASSLGYRWGLTGTDTQYF
>NA|TRBV7-2|TRBJ1-1|NA
TGTGCCAGCAGCTTGAACCTGGCAAATTCCCGGGGTGAAGCTTTCTTT
CASSLNLANSRGEAFF
>NA|TRBV30|TRBJ1-3|NA
TGTGCCCCTATACACTCTGGAAACACCATATATTTT
CAPIHSGNTIYF
>NA|TRBV20-1|TRBJ1-2|NA
TGCAGTACTAATCTGGGCGGGGAGGACACCTTC
CSTNLGGEDTF
>NA|TRBV2|TRBJ2-2|NA
TGTGCCAGCAGAGCCGAGAACACCGGGGAGCTGTTTTTT
CASRAENTGELFF
>NA|TRBV7-6|TRBJ2-5|NA
TGTGCCAGCAGCTTAGGGTCCTCGGGGACCCAGTACTTC
CASSLGSSGTQYF
>TRBD2|TRBV10-2|TRBJ2-7|once
TGCGCCAGCAATAGCGGGTCGAGCTCCTACGAGCAGTACTTC
CASNSGSSSYEQYF
>NA|TRBV5-1|TRBJ2-7|NA
TGCGCCAGCAGCTCACCCACAGACTACGAGCAGTACTTC
CASSSPTDYEQYF
>NA|TRBV25-1|TRBJ1-1|NA
TGTGCCAGCAGTGAATTGGGTGTGGGGGGCGGAGGAAACACTGAAGCTTTCTTT
CASSELGVGGGGNTEAFF
>TRBD1|TRBV19|TRBJ2-2|once
TGTGCCACCGGGACAGGCCCCCGGGGACCCGGGGAGCTGTTTTTT
CATGTGPRGPGELFF
>NA|TRBV6-5|TRBJ1-1|NA
TGTGCCGTGGGGGGTGGGCCGAACACTGAAGCTTTCTTT
CAVGGGPNTEAFF
>NA|TRBV7-2|TRBJ2-7|NA
TGTGCCAGCAGCTTATCGACGGACGTGCTCGAGCAGTACTTC
CASSLSTDVLEQYF
>TRBD2|TRBV18|TRBJ2-1|NA
TGTGCCAGCTCAGGACTAGCGTTGAGCTCCTACAATGAGCAGTTCTTC
CASSGLALSSYNEQFF
>NA|TRBV7-3|TRBJ2-5|NA
TGTGCCAGCAGCTTCCCCGGGACGGATCAAGAGACCCAGTACTTC
CASSFPGTDQETQYF
>NA|TRBV6-1|TRBJ2-7|few
TGTGCCAGCACAAGGGACTCGAGCTCCTACGAGCAGTACTTC
CASTRDSSSYEQYF
>TRBD1|TRBV5-1|TRBJ2-5|NA
TGCGCCAGCAGCCCCGCCCTGGCAGGGGGCTGGGTGGGAGAGACCCAGTACTTC
CASSPALAGGWVGETQYF
>TRBD1|TRBV28|TRBJ1-2|NA
TGTGCCAGCAGTTCAGGGGGGACAGGGAACTATGGCTACACCTTC
CASSSGGTGNYGYTF
>NA|TRBV27|TRBJ1-2|NA
TGTGCCAGCAGGTACACAGGGAAAGGCGGCTACACCTTC
CASRYTGKGGYTF
>NA|TRBV6-5|TRBJ1-1|NA
TGTGCCAGCAGACAGGCTTCGGGTAGCGTCGCTTTCTTT
CASRQASGSVAFF
>TRBD1|TRBV2|TRBJ1-6|few
TGTGCCAGCAGTAACCGGGACAGCCCTCTCCATTCACCCCTCCACTTT
CASSNRDSPLHSPLHF
>NA|TRBV6-1|TRBJ2-1|NA
TGTGCCAGCAGTGAAGGTTCTTACAGGGTTAGCTCCTACAATGAGCAGTTCTTC
CASSEGSYRVSSYNEQFF